The 9 T cell receptor beta chains given below trace back to one sample, sequenced in a study of blood T cell repertoires in COVID-19 (TCRdb year 2020). The method behind the library was the immunoSEQ multiplex PCR assay. As stored in TCRdb, this immuneACCESS dataset retains in-frame rearrangements with V and J assigned. A fraction of the clones does not appear; measured against another copy, unresolved V genes explain less than half of the discrepancy, and the remainder lacks a known reason. The sample records about 170,000 clones, approximately 90% of which are singletons. Over 2% of the sample is taken by the ten largest. The sequencing input was peripheral blood. These receptor sequences come from a man in his forties or fifties who had recovered from COVID-19.

This clone was seen just once. The chain carries TRBV7-6 and TRBJ2-3; TRBD2 is a possible D gene (6 bases). V lost 2 bases and J 0 bases, leaving 9 bases between the germline ends. The V gene's germline CDR1 is SGHVS and CDR2 FNYEAQ. There are 15 residues in the CDR3. The CDR3 sequence: CASSLRDLSTDTQYF. The CDR3 DNA sequence: TGTGCCAGCAGCTTAAGGGACTTAAGCACAGATACGCAGTATTTT.

The rearrangement uses TRBV12-5 and TRBJ2-1, with TRBD1 matching 8 bases. There are 15 residues in the CDR3. Unmatched junction bases numbered 9, after V lost 6 bases and J lost 5 bases. CDR1 is LGHNT and CDR2 is FRNRAP in the germline V gene. CDR3: CASGPGQGVNNEQFF. CDR3 DNA sequence: TGTGCTAGTGGCCCCGGACAGGGCGTCAACAATGAGCAGTTCTTC.

The chain has TRBV5-4 and TRBJ1-6; 8 positions agree with TRBD1. The CDR3 length is 15 residues. Germline-derived CDR1 and CDR2 are SGHNT and YYREEE (reference sequence). V lost 3 bases and J lost 5; bases outside the gene matches: 4. The CDR3 coding sequence is TGTGCCAGCAGCTCCCCGACAGGGGATAATTCACCCCTCCACTTT. Protein product: CASSSPTGDNSPLHF.

The chain's CDR3 is CASSKKSSSSYEQYF. The CDR3 DNA reads TGTGCCAGCAGCAAAAAGAGCTCGAGCTCCTACGAGCAGTACTTC. V and J are TRBV21-1 and TRBJ2-7; TRBD2, the D gene given by the table, was not confirmed from the DNA. TRBV21-1 is a pseudogene locus. The CDR3 sequence is 15 residues long.

The CDR3 is CASSTSYNEQFF. DNA of the CDR3: TGTGCCAGCAGTACCAGTTACAATGAGCAGTTCTTC. The chain employs TRBV2 and TRBJ2-1, with D uncertain. Germline CDR1 is SNHLY and CDR2 is FYNNEI. Between the trimmed V and J ends, which lost 5 bases and 4 bases, there was a span of 6 bases. The CDR3 spans 12 residues. The full variable domain, its missing parts supplied by reference TRBV2 and TRBJ2-1, is EPEVTQTPSHQVTQMGQEVILRCVPISNHLYFYWYRQILGQKVEFLVSFYNNEISEKSEIFDDQFSVERPDGSNFTLKIRSTKLEDSAMYFCASSTSYNEQFFGPGTRLTVL.

This rearrangement joins TRBV5-8 to TRBJ1-4, with D hard to call. CDR1 is SGHTS, CDR2 YDEGEE, per germline. The length of the CDR3 is 13 residues. Trimming removed 7 bases at V and 2 bases at J, with 9 bases between. Here the CDR3 reads CASARDTNEKLFF. The CDR3 region has the DNA TGTGCCAGCGCGAGGGATACTAATGAAAAACTGTTTTTT.

This sequence joins TRBV4-1 and TRBJ2-7; D not certain. V was trimmed by 5 bases and J by 3 bases, leaving 17 bases between them. The germline V gene has CDR1 MGHRA and CDR2 YSYEKL. The CDR3 contains 15 residues. The CDR3 nucleotides read TGCGCCAGCAGCGCCCAGCTAGTTACCCTCTACGAGCAGTACTTC. As protein: CASSAQLVTLYEQYF.

The chain employs TRBV7-3 and TRBJ1-2; D is possibly TRBD1 (5 bases). Germline V CDR1 and CDR2: SGHTA, FQGTGA. The CDR3 length is 14 residues. With 2 bases removed from V and 0 bases from J, the gap between germline ends came to 7 bases. DNA for the CDR3: TGTGCCAGCAGCTTACGACAGCCTAACTATGGCTACACCTTC. This codes for CASSLRQPNYGYTF.

The J gene is TRBJ2-3, the V gene TRBV4-1, with TRBD2 identical over 14 bases. The CDR3 consists of 18 residues. V lost 0 bases and J lost 5; bases outside the gene matches: 7. The germline gives CDR1 MGHRA, CDR2 YSYEKL. This CDR3 reads CASSQDATSGGAGDTQYF. In nucleotides, the CDR3 is TGCGCCAGCAGCCAAGATGCGACTAGCGGGGGGGCAGGAGATACGCAGTATTTT.